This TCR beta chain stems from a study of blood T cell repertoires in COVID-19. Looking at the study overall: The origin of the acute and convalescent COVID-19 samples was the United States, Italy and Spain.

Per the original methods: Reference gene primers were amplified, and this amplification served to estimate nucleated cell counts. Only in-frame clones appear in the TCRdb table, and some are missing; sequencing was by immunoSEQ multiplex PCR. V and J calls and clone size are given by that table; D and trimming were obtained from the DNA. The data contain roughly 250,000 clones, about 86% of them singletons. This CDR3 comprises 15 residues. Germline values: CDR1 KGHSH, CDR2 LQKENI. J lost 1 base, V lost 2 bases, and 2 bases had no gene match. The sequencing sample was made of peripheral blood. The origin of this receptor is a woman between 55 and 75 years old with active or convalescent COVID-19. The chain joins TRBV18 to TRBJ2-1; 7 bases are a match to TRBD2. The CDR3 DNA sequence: TGTGCCAGCTCACCAGAGCGGGGATCCTACAATGAGCAGTTCTTC. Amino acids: CASSPERGSYNEQFF.